This is a list of T cell receptor beta chains from one sample in a study of control samples from healthy donors and cancer patients. Only in-frame clones appear in the TCRdb table, and some are missing; sequencing was by immunoSEQ multiplex PCR. Found here are 95,000 to 100,000 clones, around 88% of them singletons; the top ten hold less than 8.5%. Sample: blood. All receptors come from a man younger than 40 in good health. Each CDR3 is given with its conserved first and last residue. D genes are given only for firm matches. Clone sizes are given selectively: once, few, many, or a class where the clone is expanded.

CASSMLRGSYEQYF | TGTGCCAGTTCTATGCTCCGGGGTAGCTACGAGCAGTACTTC | . | TRBJ2-7 | . | TRBV28
CASSRQALRETQYF | TGTGCCAGCAGCCGGCAGGCGCTTCGAGAGACCCAGTACTTC | . | TRBJ2-5 | . | TRBV28
CASSPGPALGQYF | TGTGCCAGCAGTCCGGGCCCAGCTTTGGGGCAGTATTTT | . | TRBJ2-3 | . | TRBV9
CASSSDRNTEAFF | TGTGCCAGCTCTTCGGACAGAAACACTGAAGCTTTCTTT | . | TRBJ1-1 | . | TRBV18
CASSQRTGSYEQYF | TGTGCCAGCAGCCAACGGACAGGCAGCTACGAGCAGTACTTC | . | TRBJ2-7 | TRBD1 | TRBV5-4
CAWSLGGAGSNQPQHF | TGTGCCTGGAGTCTCGGGGGCGCCGGGAGCAATCAGCCCCAGCATTTT | . | TRBJ1-5 | . | TRBV30
CASSQELAGARGEQFF | TGCGCCAGCAGCCAAGAACTAGCGGGAGCTCGAGGTGAGCAGTTCTTC | . | TRBJ2-1 | TRBD2 | TRBV4-3
CASSPTGTDNTEAFF | TGTGCCAGCAGTCCCACCGGGACAGATAACACTGAAGCTTTCTTT | once | TRBJ1-1 | TRBD1 | TRBV2
CASSPRWGAKAGELFF | TGTGCCAGCAGTCCCCGGTGGGGTGCAAAGGCCGGGGAGCTGTTTTTT | . | TRBJ2-2 | . | TRBV28
CSVAWTGVDLAVF | TGCAGCGTTGCTTGGACAGGGGTCGATCTTGCAGTCTTC | . | TRBJ2-1 | TRBD1 | TRBV29-1
CASSLVGGAPSQFF | TGTGCCAGCAGCTTAGTCGGGGGGGCCCCAAGTCAGTTCTTC | . | TRBJ2-1 | TRBD2 | TRBV5-5
CASSELPFGEQYF | TGTGCCAGCAGCGAACTACCCTTCGGCGAGCAGTACTTC | . | TRBJ2-7 | . | TRBV9
CASSQELLNSYGYTF | TGCGCCAGCAGCCAAGAGCTACTTAATAGCTATGGCTACACCTTC | once | TRBJ1-2 | . | TRBV4-1
CASAEGGSGANVLTF | TGTGCCAGCGCCGAGGGAGGTTCGGGGGCCAACGTCCTGACTTTC | . | TRBJ2-6 | . | TRBV27
CASSQVYGDNSPLHF | TGCGCCAGCAGCCAAGTTTATGGAGATAATTCACCCCTCCACTTT | . | TRBJ1-6 | . | TRBV4-1
CASSDGQAGPVDTIYF | TGCGCCAGCAGTGACGGACAGGCGGGTCCCGTCGACACCATATATTTT | . | TRBJ1-3 | TRBD1 | TRBV10-2
CAWSTPLGPQHF | TGTGCCTGGAGTACCCCTTTAGGGCCCCAGCATTTT | few | TRBJ1-5 | . | TRBV30
CASSPPGTQETQYF | TGTGCCAGCAGCCCCCCCGGGACACAAGAGACCCAGTACTTC | . | TRBJ2-5 | . | TRBV5-4
CASSRRQGPSYEQYF | TGTGCCAGCAGCCGGAGACAAGGGCCCTCCTACGAGCAGTACTTC | . | TRBJ2-7 | . | TRBV21-1
CASSLPGQGFFEQYF | TGTGCCAGCAGCTTACCGGGACAGGGGTTTTTCGAGCAGTACTTC | . | TRBJ2-7 | TRBD1 | TRBV7-2
CASSQGLGGEKLFF | TGTGCCAGCAGCCAGGGCCTCGGTGGTGAAAAACTGTTTTTT | . | TRBJ1-4 | . | TRBV7-9
CASGLGTVPGYTF | TGTGCCAGTGGACTCGGGACAGTACCGGGCTACACCTTC | . | TRBJ1-2 | TRBD1 | TRBV19
CASSRQGLVNTEAFF | TGCGCCAGCAGCCGACAGGGCCTGGTGAACACTGAAGCTTTCTTT | . | TRBJ1-1 | TRBD1 | TRBV5-1
CASSLDRIRGYTF | TGTGCCAGCAGCCTTGACAGAATTCGGGGCTACACCTTC | . | TRBJ1-2 | . | TRBV12-3/TRBV12-4
CASSFGETQYF | TGTGCCAGCAGTTTTGGAGAGACCCAGTACTTC | . | TRBJ2-5 | . | TRBV12-3/TRBV12-4
CASSDNGGSNSPLHF | TGTGCCAGCAGTGATAATGGGGGGAGCAATTCACCCCTCCACTTT | . | TRBJ1-6 | . | TRBV2
CAWSIRRVYNSPLHF | TGTGCCTGGAGTATCAGGAGAGTTTACAATTCACCCCTCCACTTT | . | TRBJ1-6 | . | TRBV30
CASGEGNSGELFF | TGTGCCAGCGGTGAGGGAAATTCCGGGGAGCTGTTTTTT | . | TRBJ2-2 | . | TRBV3-1/TRBV3-2
CASSVAGAGDTQYF | TGTGCCAGCAGCGTAGCGGGGGCAGGAGATACGCAGTATTTT | . | TRBJ2-3 | . | TRBV9
CASSLVTANTGELFF | TGTGCCAGCAGCTTGGTAACAGCGAACACCGGGGAGCTGTTTTTT | once | TRBJ2-2 | . | TRBV5-5
CASSMGTGGFYEQYF | TGTGCCAGTAGTATGGGCACAGGAGGCTTCTACGAGCAGTACTTC | few | TRBJ2-7 | . | TRBV19
CASSFGTSTDTQYF | TGCGCCAGCAGCTTCGGGACTAGCACAGATACGCAGTATTTT | once | TRBJ2-3 | . | TRBV5-1
CASSIGTQRSYEQYF | TGTGCCAGTAGTATCGGGACACAGCGCTCCTACGAGCAGTACTTC | . | TRBJ2-7 | . | TRBV19
CASSLTGQYSNQPQHF | TGTGCCAGCAGTTTAACAGGGCAATATAGCAATCAGCCCCAGCATTTT | once | TRBJ1-5 | . | TRBV27
CASSIAAAMNTEAFF | TGTGCCAGTAGTATAGCTGCGGCGATGAACACTGAAGCTTTCTTT | . | TRBJ1-1 | . | TRBV19
CASSQEVGTNYGYTF | TGCGCCAGCAGCCAAGAGGTCGGTACTAACTATGGCTACACCTTC | . | TRBJ1-2 | . | TRBV4-1
CASRPQGERSGNTIYF | TGTGCCAGTAGACCACAGGGCGAAAGGTCTGGAAACACCATATATTTT | . | TRBJ1-3 | . | TRBV19
CASSGRMFQGNRRANNEQFF | TGTGCCAGTAGCGGTCGAATGTTTCAGGGAAATAGGCGGGCCAACAATGAGCAGTTCTTC | . | TRBJ2-1 | . | TRBV19
CASSQVPGRLSYNSPLHF | TGTGCCAGCAGCCAAGTTCCGGGACGGCTATCCTATAATTCACCCCTCCACTTT | few | TRBJ1-6 | . | TRBV4-2
CASSDRVGFSVSTTNEKLFF | TGTGCCAGCAGTGACAGGGTTGGTTTCTCGGTCTCGACAACTAATGAAAAACTGTTTTTT | . | TRBJ1-4 | . | TRBV6-1
CASSRDRGQNSPLHF | TGCGCCAGCAGCCGGGACAGGGGGCAAAATTCACCCCTCCACTTT | . | TRBJ1-6 | TRBD1 | TRBV5-1